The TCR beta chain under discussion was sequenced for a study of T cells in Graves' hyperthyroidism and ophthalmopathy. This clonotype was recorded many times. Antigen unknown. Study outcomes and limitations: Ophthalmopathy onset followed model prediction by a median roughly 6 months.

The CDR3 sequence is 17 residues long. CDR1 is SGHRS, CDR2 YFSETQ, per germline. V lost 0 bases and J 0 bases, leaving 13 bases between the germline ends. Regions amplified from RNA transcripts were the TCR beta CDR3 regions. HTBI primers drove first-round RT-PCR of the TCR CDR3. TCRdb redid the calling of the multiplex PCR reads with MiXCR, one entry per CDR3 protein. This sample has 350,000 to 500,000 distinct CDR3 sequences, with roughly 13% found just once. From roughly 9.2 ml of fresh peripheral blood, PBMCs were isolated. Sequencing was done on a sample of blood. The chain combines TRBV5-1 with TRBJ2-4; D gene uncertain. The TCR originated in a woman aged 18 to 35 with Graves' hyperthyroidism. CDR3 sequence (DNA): TGCGCCAGCAGCTTGGCCGGGCAGAACATAGCCAAAAACATTCAGTACTTC. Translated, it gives CASSLAGQNIAKNIQYF.